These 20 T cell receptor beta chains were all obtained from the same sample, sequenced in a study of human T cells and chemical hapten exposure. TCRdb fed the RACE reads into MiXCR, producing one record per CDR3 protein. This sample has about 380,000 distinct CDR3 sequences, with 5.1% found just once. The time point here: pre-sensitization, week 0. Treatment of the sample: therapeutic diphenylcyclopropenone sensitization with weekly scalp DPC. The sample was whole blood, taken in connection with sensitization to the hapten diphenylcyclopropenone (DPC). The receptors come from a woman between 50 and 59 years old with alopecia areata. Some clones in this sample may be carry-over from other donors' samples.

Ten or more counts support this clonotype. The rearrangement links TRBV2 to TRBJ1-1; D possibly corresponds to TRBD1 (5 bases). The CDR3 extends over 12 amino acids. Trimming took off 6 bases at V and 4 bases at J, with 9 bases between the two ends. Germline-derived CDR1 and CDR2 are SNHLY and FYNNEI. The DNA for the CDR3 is TGTGCCAGCAGGGGGACCCCCACTGAAGCTTTCTTT. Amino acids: CASRGTPTEAFF.

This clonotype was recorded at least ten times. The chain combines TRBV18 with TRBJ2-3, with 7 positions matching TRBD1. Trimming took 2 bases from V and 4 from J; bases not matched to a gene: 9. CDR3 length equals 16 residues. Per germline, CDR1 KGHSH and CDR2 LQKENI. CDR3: CASSPTVQGSSDTQYF. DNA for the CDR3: TGTGCCAGCTCACCAACGGTACAGGGGTCCTCAGATACGCAGTATTTT.

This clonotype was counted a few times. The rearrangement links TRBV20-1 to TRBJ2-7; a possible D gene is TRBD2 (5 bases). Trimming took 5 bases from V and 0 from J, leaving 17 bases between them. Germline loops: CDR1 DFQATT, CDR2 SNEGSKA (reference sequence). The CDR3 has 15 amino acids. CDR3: CSACAVGASSYEQYF. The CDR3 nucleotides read TGCAGTGCTTGCGCCGTGGGAGCGAGCTCCTACGAGCAGTACTTC.

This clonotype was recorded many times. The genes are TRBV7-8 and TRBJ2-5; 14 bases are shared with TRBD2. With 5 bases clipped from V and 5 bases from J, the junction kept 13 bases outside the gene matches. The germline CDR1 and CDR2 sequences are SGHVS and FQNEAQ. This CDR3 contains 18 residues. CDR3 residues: CASSPRGGLAGEGETQYF. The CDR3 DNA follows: TGTGCCAGCAGCCCCCGGGGGGGACTAGCGGGAGAGGGGGAGACCCAGTACTTC.

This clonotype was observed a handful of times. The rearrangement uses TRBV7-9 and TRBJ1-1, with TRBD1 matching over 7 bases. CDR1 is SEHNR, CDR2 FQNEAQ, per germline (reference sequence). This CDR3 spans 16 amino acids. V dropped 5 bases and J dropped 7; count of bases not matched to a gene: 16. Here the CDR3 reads CASSTRAGTDANEAFF. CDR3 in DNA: TGTGCCAGCAGCACCCGAGCCGGGACAGATGCGAATGAAGCTTTCTTT.

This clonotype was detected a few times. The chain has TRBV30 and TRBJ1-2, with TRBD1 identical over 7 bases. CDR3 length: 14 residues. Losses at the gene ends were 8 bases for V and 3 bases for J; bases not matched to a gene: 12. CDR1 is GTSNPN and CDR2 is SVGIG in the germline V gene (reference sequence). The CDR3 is CATLRGRRDYGYTF. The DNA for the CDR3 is TGTGCCACACTGAGGGGGCGCCGGGACTATGGCTACACCTTC.

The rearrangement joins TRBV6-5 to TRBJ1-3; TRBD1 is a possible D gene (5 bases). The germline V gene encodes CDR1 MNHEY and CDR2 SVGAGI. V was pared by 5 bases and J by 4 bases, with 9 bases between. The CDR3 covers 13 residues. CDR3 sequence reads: CASSRGTGNTIYF. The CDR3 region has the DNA TGTGCCAGCAGTCGGGGGACCGGAAACACCATATATTTT.

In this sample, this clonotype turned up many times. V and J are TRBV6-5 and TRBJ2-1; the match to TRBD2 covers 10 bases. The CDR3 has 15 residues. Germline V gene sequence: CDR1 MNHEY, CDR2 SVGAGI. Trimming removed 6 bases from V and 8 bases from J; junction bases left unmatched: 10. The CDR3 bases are TGTGCCAGCAGACTACTAGCGGGATATATCGATGAGCAGTTCTTC. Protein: CASRLLAGYIDEQFF.

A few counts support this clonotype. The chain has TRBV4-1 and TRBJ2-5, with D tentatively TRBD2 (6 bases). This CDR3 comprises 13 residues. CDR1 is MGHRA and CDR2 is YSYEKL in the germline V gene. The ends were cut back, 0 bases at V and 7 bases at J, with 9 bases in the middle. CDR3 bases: TGCGCCAGCAGCCAAGATCGGAGGGGGACCCAGTACTTC. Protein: CASSQDRRGTQYF.

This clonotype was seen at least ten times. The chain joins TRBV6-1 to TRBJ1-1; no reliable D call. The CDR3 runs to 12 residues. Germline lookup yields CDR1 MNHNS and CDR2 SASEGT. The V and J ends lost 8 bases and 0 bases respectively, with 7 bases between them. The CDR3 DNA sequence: TGTGCCAGCCGCCGTATGAACACTGAAGCTTTCTTT. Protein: CASRRMNTEAFF.

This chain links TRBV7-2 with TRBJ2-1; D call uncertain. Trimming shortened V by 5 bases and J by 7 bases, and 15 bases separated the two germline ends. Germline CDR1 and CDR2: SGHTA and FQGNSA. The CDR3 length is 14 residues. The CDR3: CASSTSGARNEQFF. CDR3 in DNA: TGTGCCAGCAGCACATCCGGCGCGAGGAATGAGCAGTTCTTC.

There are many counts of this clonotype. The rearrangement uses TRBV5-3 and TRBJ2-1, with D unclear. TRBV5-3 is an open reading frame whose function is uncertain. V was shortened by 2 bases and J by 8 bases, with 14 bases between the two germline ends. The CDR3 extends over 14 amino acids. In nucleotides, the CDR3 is TGTGCCAGAAGCTTCAGTCCACTATCGGATGAGCAGTTCTTC. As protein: CARSFSPLSDEQFF.

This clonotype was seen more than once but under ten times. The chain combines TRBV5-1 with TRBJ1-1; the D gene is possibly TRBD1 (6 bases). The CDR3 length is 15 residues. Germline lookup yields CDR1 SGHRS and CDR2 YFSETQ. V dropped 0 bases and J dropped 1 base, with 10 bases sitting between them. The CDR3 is CASSLEGDRNTEAFF. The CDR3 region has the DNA TGCGCCAGCAGCTTGGAGGGGGACCGGAACACTGAAGCTTTCTTT.

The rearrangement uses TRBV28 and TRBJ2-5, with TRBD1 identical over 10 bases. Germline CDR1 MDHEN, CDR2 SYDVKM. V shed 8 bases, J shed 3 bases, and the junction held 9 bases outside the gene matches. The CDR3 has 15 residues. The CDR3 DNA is TGTGCCAGCTCTCCCGCCGGGACAGGGGAAGAGACCCAGTACTTC. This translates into CASSPAGTGEETQYF. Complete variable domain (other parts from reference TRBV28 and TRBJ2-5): DVKVTQSSRYLVKRTGEKVFLECVQDMDHENMFWYRQDPGLGLRLIYFSYDVKMKEKGDIPEGYSVSREKKERFSLILESASTNQTSMYLCASSPAGTGEETQYFGPGTRLLVL.

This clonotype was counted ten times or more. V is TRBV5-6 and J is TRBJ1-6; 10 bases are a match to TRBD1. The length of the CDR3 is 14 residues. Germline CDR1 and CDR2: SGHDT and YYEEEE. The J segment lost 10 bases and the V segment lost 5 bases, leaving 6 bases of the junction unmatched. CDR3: CASSSGTGASPLHF. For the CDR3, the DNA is TGTGCCAGCAGTTCCGGGACAGGGGCCTCACCCCTCCACTTT.

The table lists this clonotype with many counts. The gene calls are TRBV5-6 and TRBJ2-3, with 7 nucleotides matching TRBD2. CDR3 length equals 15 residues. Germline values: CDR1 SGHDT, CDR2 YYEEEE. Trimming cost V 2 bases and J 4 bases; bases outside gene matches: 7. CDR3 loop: CASSLGLAAPDTQYF. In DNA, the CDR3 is TGTGCCAGCAGCTTAGGGCTAGCGGCCCCAGATACGCAGTATTTT.

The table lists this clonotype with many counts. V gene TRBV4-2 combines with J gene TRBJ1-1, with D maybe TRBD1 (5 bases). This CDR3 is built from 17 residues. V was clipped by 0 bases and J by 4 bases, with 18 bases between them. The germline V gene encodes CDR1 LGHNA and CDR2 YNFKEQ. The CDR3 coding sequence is TGTGCCAGCAGCCAAGATCGAATTTTTACAGGAGGCACTGAAGCTTTCTTT. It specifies CASSQDRIFTGGTEAFF.

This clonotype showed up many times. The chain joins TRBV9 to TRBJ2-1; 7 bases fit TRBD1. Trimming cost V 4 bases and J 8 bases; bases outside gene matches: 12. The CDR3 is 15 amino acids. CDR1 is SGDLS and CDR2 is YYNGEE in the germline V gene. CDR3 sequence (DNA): TGTGCCAGCAGCTTACAGGGGATTTCGCGAGATGAGCAGTTCTTC. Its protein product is CASSLQGISRDEQFF.

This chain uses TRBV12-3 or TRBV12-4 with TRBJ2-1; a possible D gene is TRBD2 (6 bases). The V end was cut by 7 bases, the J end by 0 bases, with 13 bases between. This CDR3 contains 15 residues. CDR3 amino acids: CASNPGTVSYNEQFF. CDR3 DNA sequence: TGTGCCAGCAATCCCGGGACTGTCTCCTACAATGAGCAGTTCTTC.

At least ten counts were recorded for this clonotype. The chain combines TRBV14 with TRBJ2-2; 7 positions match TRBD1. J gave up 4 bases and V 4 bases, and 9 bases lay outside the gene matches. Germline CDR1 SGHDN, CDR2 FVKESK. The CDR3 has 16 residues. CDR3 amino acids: CASSPFGRGFTGELFF. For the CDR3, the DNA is TGTGCCAGCAGCCCGTTCGGCAGGGGGTTCACCGGGGAGCTGTTTTTT. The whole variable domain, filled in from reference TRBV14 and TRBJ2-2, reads EAGVTQFPSHSVIEKGQTVTLRCDPISGHDNLYWYRRVMGKEIKFLLHFVKESKQDESGMPNNRFLAERTGGTYSTLKVQPAELEDSGVYFCASSPFGRGFTGELFFGEGSRLTVL.